This TCR beta chain derives from a study of T cells after yellow fever vaccination. Background on the study: Fractions of limited cellularity were prepared by means of SMART-Seq v4 Ultra Low Input.

The germline V gene encodes CDR1 SGHDN and CDR2 FVKESK. The CDR3 runs to 15 residues. The J segment lost 3 bases and the V segment lost 4 bases, leaving 5 bases of the junction unmatched. Study results and caveats: Subsequent booster samples again held most clones from primary vaccination (96% CD4, roughly 91% CD8).

In this sample, this clonotype turned up many times. Its antigen is currently unknown. TCRdb independently ran MiXCR on the 5' RACE reads; one entry per CDR3 protein. Altogether about 210,000 distinct CDR3 sequences are present, less than 3.5% being singletons, with the ten largest covering about 3.3%. Sequencing was performed on CD4+ T cells sorted from PBMCs, taken 10 days after the yellow fever booster vaccination. The chain uses TRBV14 and TRBJ2-7; 11 nucleotides align to TRBD2. The receptor comes from a man aged 18-30 years who received the YFV17D yellow fever vaccine. The CDR3 region is CASSRGTSGNYEQYF. The DNA for the CDR3 is TGTGCCAGCAGCCGCGGGACTAGCGGAAACTACGAGCAGTACTTC.